These 27 T cell receptor beta chains came from one sample sequenced in a study of CD8+ T cells in alopecia areata. Following RNA extraction, reverse transcription yielded cDNA that acted as the sequencing template. This table comes from immunoSEQ multiplex PCR, and its TCRdb copy is limited to in-frame clones, with some not included. This sample carries approximately 140,000 clones, about 87% of them seen once, and the ten largest clones take about 16%. The sample in question was CD8+ T cells sorted from blood, obtained at week 0. The receptors here all came from a human donor with alopecia areata.

This rearrangement joins TRBV19 to TRBJ1-2; D remains unclear. There are 14 residues in the CDR3. V was pared by 1 base and J by 2 bases, with 8 bases between. In germline, CDR1 is LNHDA, CDR2 SQIVND (reference sequence). The CDR3 reads CASSIGSGNYGYTF. DNA for the CDR3: TGTGCCAGTAGTATAGGGTCCGGCAACTATGGCTACACCTTC.

The chain carries TRBV6-5 and TRBJ1-2; 11 bases line up with TRBD1. This CDR3 contains 15 residues. CDR1 and CDR2 (germline): MNHEY, SVGAGI. V dropped 6 bases and J dropped 5; count of bases not matched to a gene: 8. The CDR3 DNA sequence: TGTGCCAGCAGACAAGGACAGGGGGCGTCGTATGGCTACACCTTC. This translates into CASRQGQGASYGYTF.

The V and J genes are TRBV27 and TRBJ1-1; maybe TRBD1 (5 bases). Trimming shortened V by 3 bases and J by 4 bases, and 15 bases separated the two germline ends. The germline V gene encodes CDR1 MNHEY and CDR2 SMNVEV (reference sequence). The length of the CDR3 is 15 residues. The CDR3 spells CASSFQGFLATEAFF. The CDR3 bases are TGTGCCAGCAGTTTCCAGGGTTTTTTGGCCACTGAAGCTTTCTTT.

This clone was observed once. V gene TRBV19 combines with J gene TRBJ2-3, with D unclear. Per germline, CDR1 LNHDA and CDR2 SQIVND (reference sequence). There are 13 residues in the CDR3. V was cut by 5 bases and J by 14 bases, with 20 bases left in between. The CDR3 DNA is TGTGCCAGTAGTCCCTCATTGGGCTGGTCCGGGTATTTT. Protein sequence: CASSPSLGWSGYF.

The CDR3 loop is CASSTRTGGDTEAFF. The CDR3 DNA follows: TGTGCCAGCAGCACCCGGACAGGGGGAGACACTGAAGCTTTCTTT. This chain joins TRBV5-5 and TRBJ1-1, with 10 bases lining up with TRBD1. CDR1 is SGHKS, CDR2 YYEKEE, per germline (reference sequence). The CDR3 has 15 residues. V shed 4 bases and J 3 bases; nucleotides not matched to a gene: 6. The variable domain in full, with the rest retrieved from reference TRBV5-5 and TRBJ1-1, is DAGVTQSPTHLIKTRGQQVTLRCSPISGHKSVSWYQQVLGQGPQFIFQYYEKEERGRGNFPDRFSARQFPNYSSELNVNALLLGDSALYLCASSTRTGGDTEAFFGQGTRLTVV.

In this sample, this clone turned up a few times. This chain connects TRBV10-3 to TRBJ2-7; D unclear. The V gene lost 4 bases and the J gene lost 3 bases, with 7 bases spanning the gap. Germline V gene sequence: CDR1 ENHRY, CDR2 SYGVKD. The CDR3 runs to 12 residues. CDR3 residues: CAISGASYEQYF. Here the CDR3 DNA reads TGTGCCATCAGTGGTGCCAGCTACGAGCAGTACTTC.

This clone was counted between two and nine times. This sequence joins TRBV4-1 and TRBJ2-1; TRBD2 agrees at 12 bases. The CDR3 is 16 residues long. The trim removed 0 bases at V and 9 bases at J, leaving 6 bases unmatched. Germline lookup yields CDR1 MGHRA and CDR2 YSYEKL. CDR3 protein: CASSQDPSGGGGEQFF. DNA of the CDR3: TGCGCCAGCAGCCAAGATCCTAGCGGGGGGGGTGGTGAGCAGTTCTTC.

The chain recombines TRBV7-3 with TRBJ2-3, with D maybe TRBD2 (6 bases). V was shortened by 2 bases and J by 1 base, with 10 bases between the two germline ends. Germline V CDR1 and CDR2: SGHTA, FQGTGA. The CDR3 has 15 amino acids. This CDR3 reads CASSLGASGTDTQYF. The CDR3 DNA is TGTGCCAGCAGCTTAGGGGCTAGCGGCACAGATACGCAGTATTTT.

The chain carries TRBV27 and TRBJ2-7; D could derive from TRBD1 or TRBD2 (5 bases each). The length of the CDR3 is 16 residues. The germline CDR1 and CDR2 sequences are MNHEY and SMNVEV (reference sequence). V shed 0 bases and J shed 5 bases, with 17 bases lying between them. CDR3 DNA: TGTGCCAGCAGTTTATCTGTTGGGACGGTTGTCAACGAGCAGTACTTC. Its translation: CASSLSVGTVVNEQYF.

V gene TRBV29-1 combines with J gene TRBJ1-1, with unresolved D. In germline, CDR1 is SQVTM, CDR2 ANQGSEA. V gave up 2 bases and J gave up 0 bases, with 10 bases separating them. This CDR3 has 14 amino acids. The CDR3 nucleotides read TGCAGCGTTGAATACCCAGCTATGAACACTGAAGCTTTCTTT. This translates into CSVEYPAMNTEAFF. The variable domain in full, completed from reference TRBV29-1 and TRBJ1-1, reads SAVISQKPSRDICQRGTSLTIQCQVDSQVTMMFWYRQQPGQSLTLIATANQGSEATYESGFVIDKFPISRPNLTFSTLTVSNMSPEDSSIYLCSVEYPAMNTEAFFGQGTRLTVV.

The V and J genes are TRBV25-1 and TRBJ1-5, with 11 bases that match TRBD1. CDR1 and CDR2 (germline): MGHDK, SYGVNS. V lost 9 bases, J lost 2 bases, and 12 bases stayed unmatched. The CDR3 is 17 amino acids. This chain's CDR3 is CARRGGTGGRGNQPQHF. The CDR3 DNA reads TGTGCCAGGCGGGGAGGGACAGGGGGTCGAGGCAATCAGCCCCAGCATTTT. Looking up the rest from reference TRBV25-1 and TRBJ1-5 gives the full variable domain: EADIYQTPRYLVIGTGKKITLECSQTMGHDKMYWYQQDPGMELHLIHYSYGVNSTEKGDLSSESTVSRIRTEHFPLTLESARPSHTSQYLCARRGGTGGRGNQPQHFGDGTRLSIL.

There are a few counts of this clone. The V gene is TRBV5-8, the J gene TRBJ2-7, with TRBD2 identical over 10 bases. CDR3 length: 12 residues. From germline, CDR1 is SGHTS and CDR2 YDEGEE. CDR3 loop: CATGLAAYEQYF. The CDR3 DNA reads as TGTGCAACCGGACTAGCGGCCTACGAGCAGTACTTC. Using reference TRBV5-8 and TRBJ2-7 for the parts outside the CDR3, the full variable domain is EAGVTQSPTHLIKTRGQQATLRCSPISGHTSVYWYQQALGLGLQFLLWYDEGEERNRGNFPPRFSGRQFPNYSSELNVNALELEDSALYLCATGLAAYEQYFGPGTRLTVT.

The rearrangement uses TRBV25-1 and TRBJ2-5, with D tentatively TRBD1 or TRBD2 (5 bases each). The CDR3 has 12 amino acids. Germline V gene sequence: CDR1 MGHDK, CDR2 SYGVNS. V lost 8 bases and J lost 0, with 7 bases in between. CDR3 residues: CASGTDQETQYF. For the CDR3, the DNA is TGTGCCAGCGGGACGGACCAAGAGACCCAGTACTTC.

The chain is built from TRBV5-1 and TRBJ2-7; no clear D gene. CDR1 SGHRS and CDR2 YFSETQ come from the germline V gene. The V end lost 0 bases, the J end lost 2 bases, and 12 bases lay between the germline ends. The CDR3 loop spans 15 amino acids. The CDR3 spells CASSLVPAGAYEQYF. The CDR3, as DNA: TGCGCCAGCAGCTTGGTCCCGGCCGGAGCCTACGAGCAGTACTTC.

V usage is TRBV13 and J usage is TRBJ2-3, with D perhaps matching TRBD2 (6 bases). V was shortened by 4 bases and J by 8 bases, with 19 bases between the two germline ends. The CDR3 sequence is 15 residues long. Germline V lookup: CDR1 PRHDT, CDR2 FYEKMQ (reference sequence). In DNA form, the CDR3 reads TGTGCCAGCAGCTCCAGACTAGTAAGGGGTCGTACGCAGTATTTT. It translates to CASSSRLVRGRTQYF.

CDR3 DNA sequence: TGTGCCAGTAGTATCTCGACAGGGCGCACTGAAGCTTTCTTT. It yields the protein CASSISTGRTEAFF. J is TRBJ1-1 and V is TRBV19, with TRBD1 matching 7 bases. There are 14 residues in the CDR3. Germline V lookup: CDR1 LNHDA, CDR2 SQIVND (reference sequence). V was pared by 3 bases and J by 4 bases, with 5 bases of the junction left unmatched.

The genes are TRBV29-1 and TRBJ2-7, with 10 bases identical to TRBD2. The J segment lost 3 bases and the V segment lost 2 bases, leaving 4 bases of the junction unmatched. CDR3 length: 14 residues. Germline values: CDR1 SQVTM, CDR2 ANQGSEA. The CDR3 DNA reads as TGCAGCGTTGAACTAGCGGGGGCTTACTACGAGCAGTACTTC. It encodes CSVELAGAYYEQYF.

The J gene is TRBJ2-1, the V gene TRBV19; D not certain. With 2 bases removed from V and 15 bases from J, the gap between germline ends came to 20 bases. The CDR3 sequence is 14 residues long. CDR1 LNHDA and CDR2 SQIVND come from the germline V gene (reference sequence). The CDR3 region has the DNA TGTGCCAGTAGTATAATGTCAGGCTCAGGCTCGCGGTTCTTC. It translates to CASSIMSGSGSRFF.

The table lists this clone with a few counts. This chain connects TRBV9 to TRBJ2-2; no clear D gene. The CDR3 consists of 13 residues. CDR1 is SGDLS and CDR2 is YYNGEE in the germline V gene. V lost 3 bases to trimming and J lost 2 bases, with 5 bases between them. CDR3 protein: CASSAPNTGELFF. CDR3 DNA sequence: TGTGCCAGCAGCGCCCCTAACACCGGGGAGCTGTTTTTT.

The chain has TRBV27 and TRBJ2-2; 7 nucleotides line up with TRBD2. With V trimmed by 4 bases and J by 6 bases, 5 bases remained unmatched. The CDR3 runs to 14 residues. Germline V gives CDR1 MNHEY, CDR2 SMNVEV (reference sequence). The CDR3 bases are TGTGCCAGCAGTTGGGAGGGCCCCTCCGGGGAGCTGTTTTTT. Protein sequence: CASSWEGPSGELFF.

The genes are TRBV7-9 and TRBJ2-7, with D perhaps matching TRBD2 (6 bases). Deletions cut 2 bases from V and 4 bases from J, with 18 bases between. The CDR3 totals 16 residues. Germline lookup yields CDR1 SEHNR and CDR2 FQNEAQ (reference sequence). The CDR3 here is CASSLQRELGGYEQYF. CDR3 DNA: TGTGCCAGCAGCTTACAGAGGGAGTTGGGAGGTTACGAGCAGTACTTC.

This rearrangement joins TRBV6-5 to TRBJ1-6; TRBD1 might be the D (5 bases). The ends were cut back, 7 bases at V and 10 bases at J, with 20 bases in the middle. The CDR3 is made up of 15 amino acids. The germline gives CDR1 MNHEY, CDR2 SVGAGI. This CDR3 reads CASTWDGSSGSPLHF. In DNA form, the CDR3 reads TGTGCCAGCACCTGGGACGGATCCTCGGGATCACCCCTCCACTTT.

J is TRBJ2-3 and V is TRBV4-1, with 7 bases matching TRBD2. Germline assignment: CDR1 MGHRA and CDR2 YSYEKL. V lost 1 base and J lost 2; bases outside the gene matches: 3. The length of the CDR3 is 15 residues. CDR3 nucleotides: TGCGCCAGCAGCCAAGGCCTAGCGGTCACAGATACGCAGTATTTT. Its protein is CASSQGLAVTDTQYF.

The chain employs TRBV2 and TRBJ2-2; no definite D call. With 3 bases removed from V and 1 base from J, the gap between germline ends came to 3 bases. Germline-derived CDR1 and CDR2 are SNHLY and FYNNEI. The CDR3 loop spans 13 amino acids. The CDR3 loop reads CASSEENTGELFF. In DNA, the CDR3 is TGTGCCAGCAGTGAGGAGAACACCGGGGAGCTGTTTTTT. The full variable domain, in which reference TRBV2 and TRBJ2-2 provide the parts outside the CDR3, is EPEVTQTPSHQVTQMGQEVILRCVPISNHLYFYWYRQILGQKVEFLVSFYNNEISEKSEIFDDQFSVERPDGSNFTLKIRSTKLEDSAMYFCASSEENTGELFFGEGSRLTVL.

The chain uses TRBV5-1 and TRBJ2-5, with D possibly matching TRBD1 (6 bases). The J call may be mistaken, given a closer DNA end match to TRBJ2-7. CDR3 length: 13 residues. Germline-derived CDR1 and CDR2 are SGHRS and YFSETQ. Written as DNA, the CDR3 is TGCGCCAGCAGCTTACAAGACAGGAACGAGCAGTACTTC. Its protein is CASSLQDRNEQYF.

In this sample, this clone turned up once. The rearrangement joins TRBV6-4 to TRBJ2-3, with D possibly being TRBD1 (6 bases). V lost 4 bases and J lost 1, with 6 bases in between. The CDR3 runs to 13 residues. Germline V lookup: CDR1 MRHNA, CDR2 SNTAGT. In DNA form, the CDR3 reads TGTGCCAGCAGTGCAGGGGGCACAGATACGCAGTATTTT. This codes for CASSAGGTDTQYF.

The J gene is TRBJ2-3, the V gene TRBV11-2; 7 bases line up with TRBD1. The CDR3 extends over 15 amino acids. Germline CDR1 reads SGHAT; CDR2 reads FQNNGV. V gave up 4 bases and J gave up 2 bases; unmatched junction bases: 6. The CDR3 DNA reads as TGTGCCAGCAGCTCCGGGACAGTCCACACAGATACGCAGTATTTT. The encoded protein is CASSSGTVHTDTQYF.